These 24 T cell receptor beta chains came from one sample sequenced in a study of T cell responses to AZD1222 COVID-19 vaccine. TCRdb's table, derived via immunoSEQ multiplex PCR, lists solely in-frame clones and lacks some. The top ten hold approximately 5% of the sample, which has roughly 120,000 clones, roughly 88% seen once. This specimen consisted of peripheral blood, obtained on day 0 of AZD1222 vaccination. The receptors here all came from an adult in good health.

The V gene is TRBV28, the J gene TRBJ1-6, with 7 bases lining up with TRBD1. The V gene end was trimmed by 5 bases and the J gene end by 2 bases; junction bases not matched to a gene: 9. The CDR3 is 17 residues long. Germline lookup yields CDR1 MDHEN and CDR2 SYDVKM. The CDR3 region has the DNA TGTGCCAGCAGTCCTCGACAGGGACCGACCTATAATTCACCCCTCCACTTT. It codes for CASSPRQGPTYNSPLHF.

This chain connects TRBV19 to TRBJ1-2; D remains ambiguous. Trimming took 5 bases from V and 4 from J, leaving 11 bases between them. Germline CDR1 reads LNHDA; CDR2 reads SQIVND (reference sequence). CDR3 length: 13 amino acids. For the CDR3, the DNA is TGTGCCAGTAGTTTTACGGCCAGCTATGGCTACACCTTC. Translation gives CASSFTASYGYTF.

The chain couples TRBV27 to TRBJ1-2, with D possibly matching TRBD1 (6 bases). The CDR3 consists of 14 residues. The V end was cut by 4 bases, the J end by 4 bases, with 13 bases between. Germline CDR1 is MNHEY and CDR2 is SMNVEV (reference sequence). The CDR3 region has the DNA TGTGCCAGCAGTTCCATGGGGGCTAGCTATGGCTACACCTTC. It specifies CASSSMGASYGYTF.

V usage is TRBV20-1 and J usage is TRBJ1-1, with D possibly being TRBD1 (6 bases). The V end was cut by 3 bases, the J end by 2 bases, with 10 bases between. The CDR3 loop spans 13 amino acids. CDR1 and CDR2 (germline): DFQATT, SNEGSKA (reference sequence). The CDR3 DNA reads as TGCAGTGCTAGTCGGGGGACAAACACTGAAGCTTTCTTT. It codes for CSASRGTNTEAFF.

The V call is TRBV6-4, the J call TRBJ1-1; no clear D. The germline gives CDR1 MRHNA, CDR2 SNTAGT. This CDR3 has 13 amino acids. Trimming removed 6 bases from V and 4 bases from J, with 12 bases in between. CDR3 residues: CASRPRSGTEAFF. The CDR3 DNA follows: TGTGCCAGCAGGCCCCGAAGTGGCACTGAAGCTTTCTTT.

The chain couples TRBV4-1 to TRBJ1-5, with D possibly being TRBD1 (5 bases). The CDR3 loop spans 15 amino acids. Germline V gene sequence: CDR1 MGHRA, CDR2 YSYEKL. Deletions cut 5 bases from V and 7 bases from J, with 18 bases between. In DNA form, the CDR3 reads TGCGCCAGCAGCTCAGACGGGGGAGCGGGCCAGCCCCAGCATTTT. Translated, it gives CASSSDGGAGQPQHF.

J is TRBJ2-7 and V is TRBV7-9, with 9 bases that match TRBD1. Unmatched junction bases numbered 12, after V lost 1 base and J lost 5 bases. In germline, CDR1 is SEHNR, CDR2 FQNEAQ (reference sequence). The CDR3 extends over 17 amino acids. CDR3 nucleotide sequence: TGTGCCAGCAGCTTAGAGTTTGTAGGGACAGGGCTGAACGAGCAGTACTTC. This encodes CASSLEFVGTGLNEQYF.

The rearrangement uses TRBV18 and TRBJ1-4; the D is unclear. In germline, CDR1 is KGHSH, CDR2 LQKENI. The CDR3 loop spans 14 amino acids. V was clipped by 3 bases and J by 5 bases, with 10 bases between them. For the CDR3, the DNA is TGTGCCAGCTCACCCAGGATTGAGAATGAAAAACTGTTTTTT. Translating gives CASSPRIENEKLFF.

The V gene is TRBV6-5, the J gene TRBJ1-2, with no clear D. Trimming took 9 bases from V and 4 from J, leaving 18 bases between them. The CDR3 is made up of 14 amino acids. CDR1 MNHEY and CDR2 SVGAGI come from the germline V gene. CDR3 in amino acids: CASVTERYGYGYTF. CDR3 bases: TGTGCCAGTGTCACGGAACGCTATGGCTATGGCTACACCTTC.

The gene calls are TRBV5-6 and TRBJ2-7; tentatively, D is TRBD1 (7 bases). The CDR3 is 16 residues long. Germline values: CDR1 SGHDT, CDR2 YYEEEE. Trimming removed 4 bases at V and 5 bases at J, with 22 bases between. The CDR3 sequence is CASSRLGGQLLHEQYF. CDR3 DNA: TGTGCCAGCAGCCGTCTGGGGGGACAGCTCTTGCACGAGCAGTACTTC.

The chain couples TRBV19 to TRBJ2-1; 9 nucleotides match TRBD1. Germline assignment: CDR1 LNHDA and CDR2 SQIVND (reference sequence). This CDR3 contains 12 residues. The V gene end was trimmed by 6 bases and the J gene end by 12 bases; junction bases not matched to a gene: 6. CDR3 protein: CASRGQGSSQFF. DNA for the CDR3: TGTGCCAGTAGGGGACAGGGTTCCTCGCAGTTCTTC.

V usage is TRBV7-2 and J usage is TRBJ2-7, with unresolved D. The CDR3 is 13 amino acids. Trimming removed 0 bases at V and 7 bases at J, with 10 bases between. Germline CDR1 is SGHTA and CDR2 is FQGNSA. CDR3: CASSLALLGEQYF. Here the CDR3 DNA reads TGTGCCAGCAGCTTAGCCCTACTTGGAGAGCAGTACTTC.

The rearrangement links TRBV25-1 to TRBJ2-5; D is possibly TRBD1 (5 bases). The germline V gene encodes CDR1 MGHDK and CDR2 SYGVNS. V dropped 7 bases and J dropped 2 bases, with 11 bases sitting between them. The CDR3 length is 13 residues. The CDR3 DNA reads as TGTGCCAGCATAGGGGTGGCGCAAGAGACCCAGTACTTC. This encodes CASIGVAQETQYF.

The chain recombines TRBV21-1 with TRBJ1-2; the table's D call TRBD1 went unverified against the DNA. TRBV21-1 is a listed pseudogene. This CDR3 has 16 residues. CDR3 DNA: TGTGCCAGCAGCACTCTTGATAAGGGGGCGGACTATGGCTACACCTTC. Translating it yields CASSTLDKGADYGYTF.

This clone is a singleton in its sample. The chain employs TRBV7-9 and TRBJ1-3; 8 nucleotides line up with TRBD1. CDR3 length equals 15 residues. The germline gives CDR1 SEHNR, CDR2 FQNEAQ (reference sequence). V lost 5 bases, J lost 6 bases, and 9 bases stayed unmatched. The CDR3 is CASSPRTGPKNTIYF. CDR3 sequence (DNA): TGTGCCAGCAGCCCCAGGACAGGGCCAAAAAACACCATATATTTT.

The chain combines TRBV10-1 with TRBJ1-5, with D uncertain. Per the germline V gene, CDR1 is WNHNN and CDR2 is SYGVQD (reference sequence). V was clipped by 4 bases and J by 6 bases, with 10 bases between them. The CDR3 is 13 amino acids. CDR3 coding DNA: TGCGCCAGCAGTGCATCCGGGGTTCAGCCCCAGCATTTT. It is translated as CASSASGVQPQHF.

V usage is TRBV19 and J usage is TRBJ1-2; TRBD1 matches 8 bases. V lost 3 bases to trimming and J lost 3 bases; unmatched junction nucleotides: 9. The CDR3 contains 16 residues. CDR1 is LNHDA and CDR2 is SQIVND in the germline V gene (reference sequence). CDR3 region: CASSMTPGGRDYGYTF. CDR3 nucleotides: TGTGCCAGTAGTATGACCCCAGGGGGCCGCGACTATGGCTACACCTTC.

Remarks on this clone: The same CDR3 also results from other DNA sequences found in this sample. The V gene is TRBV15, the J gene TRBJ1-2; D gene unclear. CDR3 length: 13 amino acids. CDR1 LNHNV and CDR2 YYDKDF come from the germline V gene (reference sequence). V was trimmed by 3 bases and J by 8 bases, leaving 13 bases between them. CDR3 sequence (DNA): TGTGCCACCAGCAGGGAAGAGGGTGACGGCTACACCTTC. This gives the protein CATSREEGDGYTF.

This CDR3 reads CASSYLAKGYEQYF. The CDR3, as DNA: TGTGCCAGCAGTTACTTGGCGAAGGGGTACGAGCAGTACTTC. The rearrangement links TRBV6-5 to TRBJ2-7, with a possible D match to TRBD1 (5 bases). The V end lost 1 base, the J end lost 4 bases, and 11 bases lay between the germline ends. Germline-derived CDR1 and CDR2 are MNHEY and SVGAGI. CDR3 size: 14 residues.

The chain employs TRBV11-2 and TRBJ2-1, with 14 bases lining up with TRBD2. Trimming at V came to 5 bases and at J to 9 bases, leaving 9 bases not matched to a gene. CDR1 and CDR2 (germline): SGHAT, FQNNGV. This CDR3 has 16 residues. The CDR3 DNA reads TGTGCCAGCAGCCCGGGACTAGCGGGGGCGCGAATTGAGCAGTTCTTC. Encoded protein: CASSPGLAGARIEQFF.

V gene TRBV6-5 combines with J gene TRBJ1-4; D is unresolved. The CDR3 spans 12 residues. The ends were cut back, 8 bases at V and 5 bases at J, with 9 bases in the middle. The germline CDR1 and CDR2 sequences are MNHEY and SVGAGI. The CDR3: CASGRGNEKLFF. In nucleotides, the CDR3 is TGTGCCAGCGGCCGGGGAAATGAAAAACTGTTTTTT.

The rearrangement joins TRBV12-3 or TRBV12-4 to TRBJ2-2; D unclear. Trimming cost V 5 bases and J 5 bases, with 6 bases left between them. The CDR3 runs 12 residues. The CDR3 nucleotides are TGTGCCAGCAGTCTAGGTACCGGGGAGCTGTTTTTT. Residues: CASSLGTGELFF.

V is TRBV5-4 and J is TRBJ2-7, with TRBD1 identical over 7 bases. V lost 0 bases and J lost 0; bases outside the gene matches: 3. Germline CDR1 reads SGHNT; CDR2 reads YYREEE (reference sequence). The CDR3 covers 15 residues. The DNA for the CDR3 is TGTGCCAGCAGCTTGGACAGGGGCAGCTCCTACGAGCAGTACTTC. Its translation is CASSLDRGSSYEQYF.

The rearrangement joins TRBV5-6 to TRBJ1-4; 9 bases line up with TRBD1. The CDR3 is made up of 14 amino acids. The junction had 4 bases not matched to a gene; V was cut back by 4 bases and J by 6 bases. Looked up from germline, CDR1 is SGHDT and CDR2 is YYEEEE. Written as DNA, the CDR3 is TGTGCCAGCAGCAACCGGGACAGGGATGAAAAACTGTTTTTT. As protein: CASSNRDRDEKLFF.